In its sample, the clone carrying this TCR beta chain was seen many times. Library preparation (for TCRbeta) was performed with unique molecular identifiers. TCRdb called the PCR reads again in MiXCR, with one record for every CDR3 protein. This table has 600,000 to 700,000 distinct CDR3 sequences, over 15% appearing once. CDR3 length: 15 amino acids. V shed 4 bases and J 7 bases; nucleotides not matched to a gene: 10. CDR1 and CDR2 from the germline V gene are MNHNS and SASEGT. The entry originates in a study of T-cell reconstitution after alpha-beta-depleted transplantation in children. The TCR sequence derives from a human donor who donated a stem cell graft to a child with acute myeloid leukemia. Sequenced here: PBMCs from the stem cell graft donor, sampled from the stem cell graft. V usage is TRBV6-1 and J usage is TRBJ1-5, with 7 bases matching TRBD1. The CDR3 coding sequence is TGTGCCAGCAGTGCCTGGACAGGACAGCCCCAGCCCCAGCATTTT. Its translation is CASSAWTGQPQPQHF.